A single sample is the source of the 4 T cell receptor beta chains below, sequenced in a study of regulatory T cells in long-lasting Graves disease. Time point in this sample: newly diagnosed GD, antithyroid drugs for less than 3 months. The TCR library was made from RNA that had been extracted from PBMCs in TRIzol. Sequencing libraries for TCR beta were prepared with iRepertoire HTBI primers and Arm-PCR of CDR3 regions. TCRdb re-derived calls from the multiplex PCR reads in MiXCR, one entry per CDR3 protein. The sample includes about 530,000 distinct CDR3 sequences, around 15% of them seen just once. These sequences were also reported in another study, on T cells in Graves' hyperthyroidism and ophthalmopathy.

The sample was peripheral blood mononuclear cells (PBMCs), taken at new diagnosis, from a patient treated with antithyroid drugs. The receptor source for this set is a middle-aged woman with Graves disease.

The chain links TRBV29-1 to TRBJ1-2; maybe TRBD1 (6 bases). The V and J ends lost 0 bases and 8 bases respectively, with 16 bases between them. CDR1 and CDR2 from the germline V gene are SQVTM and ANQGSEA. The CDR3 has 14 amino acids. The CDR3 here is CSVEDRGGTLGYTF. CDR3 nucleotides: TGCAGCGTTGAAGATCGGGGGGGCACGTTGGGCTACACCTTC.

This clonotype was detected ten times or more. This chain connects TRBV5-1 to TRBJ2-7; D gene ambiguous. Germline V lookup: CDR1 SGHRS, CDR2 YFSETQ. The CDR3 has 15 residues. V shed 0 bases and J shed 7 bases, with 17 bases lying between them. The CDR3 is CASSLEPGGLGEQYF. In nucleotides, the CDR3 is TGCGCCAGCAGCTTGGAGCCTGGCGGCCTGGGGGAGCAGTACTTC. Full variable domain (rest looked up from reference TRBV5-1 and TRBJ2-7): KAGVTQTPRYLIKTRGQQVTLSCSPISGHRSVSWYQQTPGQGLQFLFEYFSETQRNKGNFPGRFSGRQFSNSRSEMNVSTLELGDSALYLCASSLEPGGLGEQYFGPGTRLTVT.

This clonotype appeared a few times. This chain joins TRBV5-4 and TRBJ2-3; possible D gene TRBD2, 5 bases. This CDR3 spans 14 amino acids. The V end lost 2 bases, the J end lost 1 base, and 8 bases lay between the germline ends. The germline V gene encodes CDR1 SGHNT and CDR2 YYREEE (reference sequence). The CDR3 sequence: CASSFNGGTDTQYF. The CDR3, as DNA: TGTGCCAGCAGCTTTAACGGGGGCACAGATACGCAGTATTTT.

There are many counts of this clonotype. The chain carries TRBV7-9 and TRBJ1-2; D may be TRBD1 (6 bases). V shed 7 bases and J shed 4 bases, with 19 bases lying between them. CDR3 size: 15 residues. In germline, CDR1 is SEHNR, CDR2 FQNEAQ (reference sequence). CDR3 DNA sequence: TGTGCCAGCACCCGGGGGGGCACTACGGGCTATGGCTACACCTTC. Translation gives CASTRGGTTGYGYTF.